This T cell receptor beta chain was found in a study of T cells expressing NK-cell markers. About the research overall: HCMV serostatus: most of the eight sequenced donors positive, one negative.

Concerning this clonotype itself: What it binds is not known.

UMIs were included in TCR beta cDNA generated by 5'RACE template switching. TCRdb reprocessed the 5' RACE reads and keeps a single row for each CDR3 protein, giving no DNA. The clone table shows about 460,000 distinct CDR3 sequences, with the ten largest holding roughly 1.4%. Notes on the study in general: The HCMV specificity of the expanded NKG2C+ T cell clones stayed unresolved. Among four donors, these clonotypes also ranked first in the CD3+CD56-NKG2C+ fraction.

The sequencing input was blood T cells: a sorted CD56 or NKG2C T cell subset, CD4+ or CD8+ T cells, or bulk PBMC T cells (not recorded which). This clonotype originated in a woman aged 45-59 years in good health.

The chain's CDR3 is CAGRATNTGELFF. This chain links TRBV12-3 or TRBV12-4 with TRBJ2-2; TCRdb reports TRBD2, a call that lacks DNA to check it against. This CDR3 has 13 amino acids.